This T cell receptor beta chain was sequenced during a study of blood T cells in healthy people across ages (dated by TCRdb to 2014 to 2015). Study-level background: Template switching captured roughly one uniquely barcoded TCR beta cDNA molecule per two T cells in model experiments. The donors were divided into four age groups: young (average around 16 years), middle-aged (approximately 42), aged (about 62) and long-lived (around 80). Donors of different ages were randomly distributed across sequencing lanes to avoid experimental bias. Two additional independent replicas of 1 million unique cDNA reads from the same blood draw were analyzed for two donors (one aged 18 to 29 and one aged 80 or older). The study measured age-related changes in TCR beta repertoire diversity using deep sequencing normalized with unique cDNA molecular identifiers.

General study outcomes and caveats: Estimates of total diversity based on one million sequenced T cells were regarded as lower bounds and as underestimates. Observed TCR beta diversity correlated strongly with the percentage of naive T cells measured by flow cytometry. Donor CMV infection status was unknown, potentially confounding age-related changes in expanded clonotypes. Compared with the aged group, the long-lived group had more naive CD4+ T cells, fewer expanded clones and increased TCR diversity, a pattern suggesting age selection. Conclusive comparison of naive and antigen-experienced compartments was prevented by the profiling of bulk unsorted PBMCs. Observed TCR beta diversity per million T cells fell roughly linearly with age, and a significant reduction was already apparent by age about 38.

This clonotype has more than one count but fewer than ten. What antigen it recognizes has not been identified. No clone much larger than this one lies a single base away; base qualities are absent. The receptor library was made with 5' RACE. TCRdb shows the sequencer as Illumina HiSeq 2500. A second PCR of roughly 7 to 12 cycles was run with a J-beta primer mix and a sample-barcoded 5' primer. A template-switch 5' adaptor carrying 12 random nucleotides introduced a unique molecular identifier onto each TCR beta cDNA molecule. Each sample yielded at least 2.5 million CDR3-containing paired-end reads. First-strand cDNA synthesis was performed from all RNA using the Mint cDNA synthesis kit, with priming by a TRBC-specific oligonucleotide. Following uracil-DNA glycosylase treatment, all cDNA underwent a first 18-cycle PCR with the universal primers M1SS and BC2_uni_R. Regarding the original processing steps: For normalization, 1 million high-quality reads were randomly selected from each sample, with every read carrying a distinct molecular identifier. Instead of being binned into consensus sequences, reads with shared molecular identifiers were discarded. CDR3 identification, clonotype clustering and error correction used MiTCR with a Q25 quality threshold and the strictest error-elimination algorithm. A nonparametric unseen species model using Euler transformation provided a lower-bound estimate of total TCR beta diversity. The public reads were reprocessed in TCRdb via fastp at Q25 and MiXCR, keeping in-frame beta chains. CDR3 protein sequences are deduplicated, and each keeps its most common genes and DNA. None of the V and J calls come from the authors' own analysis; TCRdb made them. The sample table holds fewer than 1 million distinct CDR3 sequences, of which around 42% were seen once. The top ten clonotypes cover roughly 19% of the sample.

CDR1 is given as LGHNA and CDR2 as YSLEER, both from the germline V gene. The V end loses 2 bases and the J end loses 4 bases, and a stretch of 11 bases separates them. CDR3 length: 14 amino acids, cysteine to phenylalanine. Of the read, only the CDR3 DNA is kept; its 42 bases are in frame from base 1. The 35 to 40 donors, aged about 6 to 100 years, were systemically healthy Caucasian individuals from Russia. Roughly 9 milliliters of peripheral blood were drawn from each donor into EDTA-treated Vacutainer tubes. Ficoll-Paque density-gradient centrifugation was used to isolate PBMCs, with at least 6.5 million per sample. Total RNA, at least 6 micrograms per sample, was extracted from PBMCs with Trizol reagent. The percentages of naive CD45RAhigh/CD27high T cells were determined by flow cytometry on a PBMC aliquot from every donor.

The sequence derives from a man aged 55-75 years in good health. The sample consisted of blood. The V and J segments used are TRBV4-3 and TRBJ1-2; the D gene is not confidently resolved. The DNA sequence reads TGCGCCAGCAGCCAAACCCATCCCGGCTATGGCTACACCTTC. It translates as CASSQTHPGYGYTF.